Listed here are 22 T cell receptor beta chains from one sample, sequenced in a study of Graves' ophthalmopathy and Graves' hyperthyroidism. RNA transcripts were the source from which TCR beta CDR3 regions were amplified. First-round RT-PCR employed HTBI primers, with a second-round multiplex PCR after it. Each CDR3 protein is one row after TCRdb ran MiXCR on the multiplex PCR reads. This sample has 400,000 to 450,000 distinct CDR3 sequences, with 21% found just once. The sequenced material came from peripheral blood. The origin of the receptors is a woman aged 18-29 years with stable Graves' hyperthyroidism.

This clonotype was seen at least ten times. The rearrangement links TRBV6-5 to TRBJ2-5; TRBD1 matches 7 bases. The CDR3 is 14 residues long. With 4 bases clipped from V and 1 base from J, the junction kept 3 bases outside the gene matches. The germline CDR1 and CDR2 sequences are MNHEY and SVGAGI. CDR3 bases: TGTGCCAGCAGTTCAACAGGGGTCCAAGAGACCCAGTACTTC. Residues: CASSSTGVQETQYF.

This chain joins TRBV2 and TRBJ2-5, with D perhaps TRBD2 (5 bases). This CDR3 comprises 15 residues. Germline CDR1 reads SNHLY; CDR2 reads FYNNEI. The germline V and J ends were trimmed by 1 base and 7 bases, with 16 bases remaining between them. CDR3 loop: CASSEEALVGGTQYF. In DNA, the CDR3 is TGTGCCAGCAGTGAAGAGGCACTAGTCGGTGGGACCCAGTACTTC.

This chain joins TRBV6-2 or TRBV6-3 and TRBJ1-1; TRBD1 is a possible D gene (6 bases). With 4 bases removed from V and 0 bases from J, the gap between germline ends came to 15 bases. The CDR3 is 16 amino acids. The germline V gene encodes CDR1 MNHEY and CDR2 SVGEGT. CDR3 amino acids: CASSSRGIALNTEAFF. The CDR3 bases are TGTGCCAGCAGTTCCAGGGGCATAGCCCTGAACACTGAAGCTTTCTTT.

Concerning this clonotype itself: Given a much more abundant clone one base away, this may be a read error. This chain links TRBV19 with TRBJ1-2; TRBD1 matches 11 bases. Germline V gene data show CDR1 as LNHDA and CDR2 as SQIVND (reference sequence). This CDR3 has 15 amino acids. With V trimmed by 7 bases and J by 4 bases, 8 bases remained unmatched. CDR3 residues: CASTRTGGAAYGYTF. The CDR3 DNA follows: TGTGCCAGTACGAGGACAGGGGGCGCCGCCTATGGCTACACCTTC. Complete variable domain (other parts from reference TRBV19 and TRBJ1-2): DGGITQSPKYLFRKEGQNVTLSCEQNLNHDAMYWYRQDPGQGLRLIYYSQIVNDFQKGDIAEGYSVSREKKESFPLTVTSAQKNPTAFYLCASTRTGGAAYGYTFGSGTRLTVV.

This clonotype was recorded many times. The rearrangement joins TRBV2 to TRBJ1-1, with a possible D match to TRBD1 (5 bases). CDR3 length: 13 amino acids. The germline V gene encodes CDR1 SNHLY and CDR2 FYNNEI. Trimming pared 6 bases from V and 0 bases from J, leaving 8 bases between. CDR3 loop: CASRGDVNTEAFF. The CDR3, as DNA: TGTGCCAGCAGAGGGGACGTGAACACTGAAGCTTTCTTT.

The rearrangement links TRBV3-1 to TRBJ2-5; no reliable D call. With 6 bases removed from V and 1 base from J, the gap between germline ends came to 9 bases. Germline V gene sequence: CDR1 LGHDT, CDR2 YNNKEL (reference sequence). The CDR3 is 13 residues long. The CDR3 nucleotides read TGTGCCAGCAGTGAGACAAGCCAAGAGACCCAGTACTTC. It codes for CASSETSQETQYF.

The table lists this clonotype with many counts. V gene TRBV30 combines with J gene TRBJ2-7, with 11 bases that match TRBD1. The junction had 14 bases not matched to a gene; V was cut back by 0 bases and J by 4 bases. Germline CDR1 GTSNPN, CDR2 SVGIG (reference sequence). The CDR3 has 18 residues. CDR3 sequence reads: CAWSVGGQGAIGRYEQYF. In nucleotides, the CDR3 is TGTGCCTGGAGTGTAGGAGGACAGGGGGCGATTGGGCGTTACGAGCAGTACTTC.

This clonotype was found a few times. This chain links TRBV18 with TRBJ1-1; D not certain. Germline CDR1 and CDR2: KGHSH and LQKENI. The V gene lost 6 bases and the J gene lost 3 bases, with 23 bases spanning the gap. This CDR3 region has 17 residues. CDR3 in amino acids: CASSRERRAGGDTEAFF. The CDR3 nucleotides are TGTGCCAGCTCCCGAGAAAGGCGGGCAGGCGGGGACACTGAAGCTTTCTTT.

This clonotype has ten or more counts. The genes are TRBV9 and TRBJ2-2; possible D gene TRBD1, 5 bases. CDR3 length: 14 residues. The germline V and J ends were trimmed by 5 bases and 4 bases, with 12 bases remaining between them. Germline CDR1 reads SGDLS; CDR2 reads YYNGEE. CDR3 region: CASRDGQVTGELFF. In nucleotides, the CDR3 is TGTGCCAGCAGAGACGGACAAGTCACCGGGGAGCTGTTTTTT.

This clonotype was counted at least ten times. The gene calls are TRBV24-1 and TRBJ2-2; a possible D gene is TRBD2 (6 bases). This CDR3 spans 14 amino acids. CDR1 is KGHDR, CDR2 SFDVKD, per germline. V dropped 7 bases and J dropped 0 bases, with 8 bases sitting between them. As DNA, the CDR3 is TGTGCCACCAGGGCGGGACCGAACACCGGGGAGCTGTTTTTT. It yields the protein CATRAGPNTGELFF.

This clonotype was recorded many times. V usage is TRBV28 and J usage is TRBJ2-5; 10 bases align to TRBD1. The CDR3 spans 16 residues. Germline V gene sequence: CDR1 MDHEN, CDR2 SYDVKM. The trim removed 5 bases at V and 2 bases at J, leaving 8 bases unmatched. The CDR3 DNA is TGTGCCAGCAGTCGATTCGACAGGGGGCAACAAGAGACCCAGTACTTC. It yields the protein CASSRFDRGQQETQYF.

The chain has TRBV28 and TRBJ2-5; D is perhaps TRBD2 (5 bases). Per the germline V gene, CDR1 is MDHEN and CDR2 is SYDVKM. V was pared by 7 bases and J by 4 bases, with 16 bases between. This CDR3 has 14 amino acids. The CDR3 nucleotides are TGTGCCAGCACCCCAGCCGTAGGGAGAGAGACCCAGTACTTC. This encodes CASTPAVGRETQYF.

This clonotype was picked up many times. The chain combines TRBV10-1 with TRBJ2-5; perhaps TRBD2 as D (5 bases). Trimming shortened V by 3 bases and J by 5 bases, and 13 bases separated the two germline ends. The germline V gene encodes CDR1 WNHNN and CDR2 SYGVQD (reference sequence). The CDR3 is 14 amino acids. CDR3 nucleotide sequence: TGCGCCAGCAGTGAATCGAGGGATGCGGAGACCCAGTACTTC. Translating it yields CASSESRDAETQYF.

This clonotype was found a few times. The rearrangement uses TRBV11-2 and TRBJ2-5; TRBD2 agrees at 7 bases. The germline gives CDR1 SGHAT, CDR2 FQNNGV. V trimming: 2 bases; J trimming: 3 bases; junction bases outside the gene matches: 12. CDR3 length: 17 residues. Written as DNA, the CDR3 is TGTGCCAGCAGCTTAAGGGGCGGGATAGCGGGTAAAGAGACCCAGTACTTC. Translated, it gives CASSLRGGIAGKETQYF. The variable domain in full, completed from reference TRBV11-2 and TRBJ2-5, reads EAGVAQSPRYKIIEKRQSVAFWCNPISGHATLYWYQQILGQGPKLLIQFQNNGVVDDSQLPKDRFSAERLKGVDSTLKIQPAKLEDSAVYLCASSLRGGIAGKETQYFGPGTRLLVL.

In its sample, this clonotype was seen many times. The V gene is TRBV15, the J gene TRBJ1-5, with a tentative D call TRBD1 (5 bases). This CDR3 comprises 15 residues. The V end lost 0 bases, the J end lost 7 bases, and 13 bases lay between the germline ends. Germline V gene lookup returns CDR1 LNHNV and CDR2 YYDKDF (reference sequence). The CDR3 loop is CATSRDQAGSQPQHF. CDR3 DNA: TGTGCCACCAGCAGAGATCAGGCAGGGAGCCAGCCCCAGCATTTT.

This clonotype was detected ten times or more. This rearrangement joins TRBV6-1 to TRBJ2-6; D is unclear. Between the trimmed V and J ends, which lost 2 bases and 0 bases, there was a span of 14 bases. The V gene's germline CDR1 is MNHNS and CDR2 SASEGT. The CDR3 consists of 18 residues. In DNA form, the CDR3 reads TGTGCCAGCAGTGAATCTTTCCGAGTGGACTCTGGGGCCAACGTCCTGACTTTC. It specifies CASSESFRVDSGANVLTF.

This clonotype appeared a few times. The rearrangement links TRBV13 to TRBJ2-7; 7 bases match TRBD1. V dropped 3 bases and J dropped 2; count of bases not matched to a gene: 10. The germline V gene has CDR1 PRHDT and CDR2 FYEKMQ (reference sequence). The CDR3 totals 16 residues. CDR3 sequence: CASSLNRGYGTYEQYF. The CDR3 nucleotides read TGTGCCAGCAGCTTGAACAGGGGATACGGGACCTACGAGCAGTACTTC. Using reference TRBV13 and TRBJ2-7 for the parts outside the CDR3, the full variable domain is AAGVIQSPRHLIKEKRETATLKCYPIPRHDTVYWYQQGPGQDPQFLISFYEKMQSDKGSIPDRFSAQQFSDYHSELNMSSLELGDSALYFCASSLNRGYGTYEQYFGPGTRLTVT.

The chain links TRBV7-2 to TRBJ2-5; perhaps D is TRBD1 or TRBD2 (5 bases each). The germline CDR1 and CDR2 sequences are SGHTA and FQGNSA. This CDR3 comprises 15 residues. The germline V and J ends were trimmed by 0 bases and 5 bases, with 13 bases remaining between them. The CDR3, as DNA: TGTGCCAGCAGCTTAGCTGAGGGGAAGGGGGAGACCCAGTACTTC. It yields the protein CASSLAEGKGETQYF.

This clonotype was seen at least ten times. The chain links TRBV7-8 to TRBJ1-6; 9 bases map to TRBD1. This CDR3 spans 16 amino acids. V lost 5 bases and J lost 9; bases outside the gene matches: 11. Per the germline V gene, CDR1 is SGHVS and CDR2 is FQNEAQ. In nucleotides, the CDR3 is TGTGCCAGCAGCCACGGGGACAGGGTGTTAGGTTCACCCCTCCACTTT. This sequence encodes CASSHGDRVLGSPLHF.

The chain couples TRBV10-3 to TRBJ2-5; the match to TRBD2 covers 10 bases. Germline CDR1 is ENHRY and CDR2 is SYGVKD. This CDR3 comprises 18 residues. V lost 2 bases to trimming and J lost 5 bases; unmatched junction nucleotides: 14. The CDR3 loop reads CAISEVWASGRVGETQYF. CDR3 nucleotide sequence: TGTGCCATCAGTGAGGTCTGGGCTAGCGGGAGAGTCGGGGAGACCCAGTACTTC.

There are many counts of this clonotype. The V and J genes are TRBV9 and TRBJ2-7; D may be TRBD2 (6 bases). This CDR3 is built from 15 residues. V lost 4 bases, J lost 3 bases, and 17 bases lay in between. The germline V gene has CDR1 SGDLS and CDR2 YYNGEE. DNA for the CDR3: TGTGCCAGCAGCCCCCGGAGGGCCTCGTACTACGAGCAGTACTTC. The encoded protein is CASSPRRASYYEQYF.

This clonotype was detected many times. The J gene is TRBJ1-5, the V gene TRBV12-3 or TRBV12-4, with a weak D call TRBD1 (6 bases). V was trimmed by 1 base and J by 2 bases, leaving 24 bases between them. The CDR3 extends over 20 amino acids. In DNA, the CDR3 is TGTGCCAGCAGTTTAGGGGTATGGGGGGGCGATGATATCGGCAATCAGCCCCAGCATTTT. It translates to CASSLGVWGGDDIGNQPQHF.